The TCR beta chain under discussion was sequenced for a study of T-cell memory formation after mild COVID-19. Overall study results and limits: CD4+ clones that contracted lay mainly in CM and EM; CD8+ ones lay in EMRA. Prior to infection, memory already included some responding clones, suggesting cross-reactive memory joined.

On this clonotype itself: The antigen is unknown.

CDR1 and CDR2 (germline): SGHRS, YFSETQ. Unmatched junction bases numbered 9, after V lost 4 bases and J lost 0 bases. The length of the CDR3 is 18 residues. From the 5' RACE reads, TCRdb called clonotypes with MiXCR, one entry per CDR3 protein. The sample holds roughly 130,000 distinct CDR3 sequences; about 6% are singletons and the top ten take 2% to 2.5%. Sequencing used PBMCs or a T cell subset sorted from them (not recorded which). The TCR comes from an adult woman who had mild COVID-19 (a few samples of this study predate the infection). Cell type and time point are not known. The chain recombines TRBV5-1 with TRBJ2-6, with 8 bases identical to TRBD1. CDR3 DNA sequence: TGCGCCAGCAGCACCCGGACAGGGATTAGCTCTGGGGCCAACGTCCTGACTTTC. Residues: CASSTRTGISSGANVLTF. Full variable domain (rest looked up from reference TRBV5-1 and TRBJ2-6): KAGVTQTPRYLIKTRGQQVTLSCSPISGHRSVSWYQQTPGQGLQFLFEYFSETQRNKGNFPGRFSGRQFSNSRSEMNVSTLELGDSALYLCASSTRTGISSGANVLTFGAGSRLTVL.